Below, 16 T cell receptor beta chains from the same sample are listed, as sequenced in a study of blood T cells in healthy people across ages. It was with a sample-barcoded 5' primer and a J-beta primer mix that a second PCR of about 6 to 12 cycles was run. TCRdb used MiXCR to reprocess the 5' RACE reads, holding one entry per CDR3 protein. The sample holds about 970,000 distinct CDR3 sequences, roughly 51% seen once. Source material: blood. These receptors all stem from a woman aged 60 to 75 in good health.

J is TRBJ2-5 and V is TRBV4-2, with unresolved D. The DNA end is more similar to TRBJ2-7, so the J call may be wrong. The CDR3 is made up of 13 amino acids. Germline V gene sequence: CDR1 LGHNA, CDR2 YNFKEQ. The CDR3 reads CASSQGKVFEQYF. The CDR3 DNA is TGTGCCAGCAGCCAAGGCAAGGTGTTCGAGCAGTACTTC.

This chain links TRBV12-3 or TRBV12-4 with TRBJ1-5; perhaps TRBD1 as D (6 bases). Trimming removed 2 bases at V and 7 bases at J, with 12 bases between. CDR3 length: 14 residues. In DNA, the CDR3 is TGTGCCAGCAGTTTAAAGGGGGTTGGGCAGCCCCAGCATTTT. Its translation: CASSLKGVGQPQHF.

The chain is built from TRBV28 and TRBJ1-5, with 8 bases matching TRBD1. Germline V gene lookup returns CDR1 MDHEN and CDR2 SYDVKM. The CDR3 length is 15 residues. Trimming at V came to 7 bases and at J to 1 base, leaving 6 bases not matched to a gene. The DNA of the CDR3 is TGTGCCAGCATCGCGGGACAGGCAAGCAATCAGCCCCAGCATTTT. It codes for CASIAGQASNQPQHF.

This clonotype was detected only a few times. V and J are TRBV7-2 and TRBJ2-3; TRBD2 matches at 10 bases. CDR3 length: 15 amino acids. V shed 5 bases, J shed 4 bases, and the junction held 6 bases outside the gene matches. Germline V gene sequence: CDR1 SGHTA, CDR2 FQGNSA. CDR3 in amino acids: CASSPSSGSPDTQYF. The CDR3, as DNA: TGTGCCAGCAGCCCATCTAGCGGGAGCCCAGATACGCAGTATTTT.

A few counts support this clonotype. The gene calls are TRBV29-1 and TRBJ2-5; TRBD2 aligns across 10 bases. The CDR3 length is 12 residues. J was trimmed by 11 bases and V by 4 bases; bases with no gene match: 7. Germline V gives CDR1 SQVTM, CDR2 ANQGSEA. CDR3 in amino acids: CSVVASGRVQYF. In DNA, the CDR3 is TGCAGCGTTGTTGCTAGCGGGAGAGTGCAGTACTTC.

V is TRBV5-1 and J is TRBJ1-2; no firm D call. The CDR3 is made up of 15 amino acids. The V and J ends lost 4 bases and 6 bases respectively, with 19 bases between them. Germline loops: CDR1 SGHRS, CDR2 YFSETQ. The chain's CDR3 is CASSAGKYESDGYTF. The CDR3 DNA reads TGCGCCAGCAGCGCGGGAAAGTACGAATCGGATGGCTACACCTTC.

The gene calls are TRBV12-3 or TRBV12-4 and TRBJ1-3; possibly TRBD1 for D (6 bases). Trimming took off 4 bases at V and 4 bases at J, with 14 bases between the two ends. The CDR3 is made up of 15 amino acids. The CDR3 DNA is TGTGCCAGCAGTTCTGGCCCCGGGACAGGAAACACCATATATTTT. Translating it yields CASSSGPGTGNTIYF.

This chain connects TRBV20-1 to TRBJ2-3, with D hard to call. CDR3 length equals 17 residues. V was clipped by 3 bases and J by 0 bases, with 19 bases between them. Germline V lookup: CDR1 DFQATT, CDR2 SNEGSKA (reference sequence). This CDR3 is CSARKGIIGFSTDTQYF. As DNA, the CDR3 is TGCAGTGCTAGGAAGGGAATCATCGGCTTTAGCACAGATACGCAGTATTTT.

The V call is TRBV5-4, the J call TRBJ1-2; no reliable D call. Trimming shortened V by 0 bases and J by 4 bases, and 13 bases separated the two germline ends. The CDR3 consists of 15 residues. CDR1 is SGHNT and CDR2 is YYREEE in the germline V gene (reference sequence). CDR3 sequence (DNA): TGTGCCAGCAGCTTGGACAGCCCCAAAAGCTATGGCTACACCTTC. Translating it yields CASSLDSPKSYGYTF.

A note on this clonotype: One junction end does not reproduce the germline sequence, and a read error may be involved. The chain links TRBV7-8 to TRBJ2-7, with 13 bases that match TRBD2. Per the germline V gene, CDR1 is SGHVS and CDR2 is FQNEAQ. This CDR3 is built from 16 residues. DNA for the CDR3: TGTGACAGCAGCTTATGGACTAGCGGGAGCTCCTACGAGCAGTACTTC. Translation gives CDSSLWTSGSSYEQYF.

This clonotype has just a few counts. The chain employs TRBV5-1 and TRBJ2-2, with 7 nucleotides matching TRBD2. With 1 base clipped from V and 1 base from J, the junction kept 4 bases outside the gene matches. Germline values: CDR1 SGHRS, CDR2 YFSETQ. The CDR3 length is 16 residues. The CDR3 sequence: CASSLLAERNTGELFF. The CDR3 DNA is TGCGCCAGCAGCTTGCTAGCGGAACGGAACACCGGGGAGCTGTTTTTT.

The chain has TRBV7-2 and TRBJ2-7, with D possibly matching TRBD2 (5 bases). The V end lost 5 bases, the J end lost 0 bases, and 23 bases lay between the germline ends. This CDR3 region has 18 residues. Germline CDR1 reads SGHTA; CDR2 reads FQGNSA. The CDR3 DNA reads as TGTGCCAGCAGCACGTCGGACTGGCCCGGCCGGGACTCCTACGAGCAGTACTTC. Its protein product is CASSTSDWPGRDSYEQYF.

The sample holds one count of this clonotype. The rearrangement joins TRBV4-1 to TRBJ1-2; TRBD1 is a possible D gene (5 bases). The V and J ends lost 3 bases and 1 base respectively, with 12 bases between them. The CDR3 runs 15 residues. Per germline, CDR1 MGHRA and CDR2 YSYEKL. CDR3 in amino acids: CASSQPSGGNYGYTF. CDR3 DNA: TGCGCCAGCAGCCAGCCCTCCGGGGGTAACTATGGCTACACCTTC.

This clonotype is a singleton in its sample. The rearrangement uses TRBV12-3 or TRBV12-4 and TRBJ2-3; 8 positions agree with TRBD1. V lost 7 bases and J lost 2; bases outside the gene matches: 8. There are 15 residues in the CDR3. CDR3: CASNLRQGATDTQYF. CDR3 coding DNA: TGTGCCAGCAATCTCAGGCAGGGGGCCACAGATACGCAGTATTTT.

The V and J genes are TRBV25-1 and TRBJ2-5, with TRBD1 matching 8 bases. V lost 2 bases to trimming and J lost 5 bases; unmatched junction nucleotides: 1. Germline CDR1 reads MGHDK; CDR2 reads SYGVNS. The CDR3 totals 13 residues. CDR3 DNA sequence: TGTGCCAGCAGTGAAGGGGACAGGGAGACCCAGTACTTC. It yields the protein CASSEGDRETQYF.

The chain has TRBV2 and TRBJ2-7; TRBD2 aligns across 8 bases. The length of the CDR3 is 14 residues. J gave up 4 bases and V 3 bases, and 5 bases lay outside the gene matches. Germline V gene sequence: CDR1 SNHLY, CDR2 FYNNEI. The CDR3 region has the DNA TGTGCCAGCAGTGACGCTAGCGGGCTGTACGAGCAGTACTTC. Protein sequence: CASSDASGLYEQYF.